One T cell receptor beta chain is described in this entry. The data belong to a study of CD8 T cells in Susac syndrome. The RNA input was about 0.45 to 1 ug, and it was reverse transcribed with random hexamers. With immunoSEQ multiplex PCR, TCR beta CDR3 was amplified across 54 Vbeta and 13 Jbeta. TCRdb re-called the immunoSEQ multiplex PCR reads with MiXCR, one entry per CDR3 protein. The sample consists of 180,000 or so distinct CDR3 sequences, around 96% of them appearing once. V was pared by 8 bases and J by 1 base, with 11 bases between. CDR1 is SNHLY, CDR2 FYNNEI, per germline. CDR3 size: 14 residues. Sequencing of TCR beta covered CD8+ and CD4+ T cells obtained from blood. Relapsing-remitting disease, either stable or active, was present in the multiple sclerosis controls, who were treatment-naive patients. TEMRA cells were FACS-enriched, while CD8+ and CD4+ T cells were negatively isolated.

The sample consisted of CD4+ T cells from PBMCs. The clonotype was recovered from a human donor with multiple sclerosis. The chain recombines TRBV2 with TRBJ2-2; D may correspond to TRBD1 or TRBD2 (6 bases each). The CDR3 coding sequence is TGTGCCAGCCAGGGGCGGGAGAACACCGGGGAGCTGTTTTTT. As protein: CASQGRENTGELFF.